A single sample is the source of the 6 T cell receptor beta chains below, sequenced in a study of T cells in Graves' hyperthyroidism and ophthalmopathy. RNA transcripts provided the source from which TCR beta CDR3 regions were amplified. A set of HTBI primers served as the primers for a first-round RT-PCR of the TCR CDR3. MiXCR, run by TCRdb on the multiplex PCR reads, gives a single entry per CDR3 protein. The sample gives about 500,000 distinct CDR3 sequences, about 16% of which show up once; around 32% is in the top ten. Input material: blood. The receptor source for this set is a woman in her 30s with Graves' ophthalmopathy.

This clonotype was counted at least ten times. The chain combines TRBV7-3 with TRBJ2-7, with TRBD2 matching 10 bases. With V trimmed by 3 bases and J by 0 bases, 2 bases remained unmatched. The germline V gene has CDR1 SGHTA and CDR2 FQGTGA. The CDR3 length is 15 residues. CDR3 sequence (DNA): TGTGCCAGCAGCTTGGTAGCGGGGGGCTCCTACGAGCAGTACTTC. Its translation is CASSLVAGGSYEQYF.

This clonotype was counted between two and nine times. V and J are TRBV30 and TRBJ2-1; D not resolved. CDR3 length: 15 amino acids. Trimming left V 0 bases short and J 2 bases short, with 11 bases between. CDR1 is GTSNPN and CDR2 is SVGIG in the germline V gene (reference sequence). The CDR3, as DNA: TGTGCCTGGAGTGTAAAAAGGCAGGCCTACAATGAGCAGTTCTTC. Translating gives CAWSVKRQAYNEQFF.

This clonotype was seen many times. V and J are TRBV29-1 and TRBJ2-7; 7 bases are a match to TRBD1. CDR3 length: 16 residues. Trimming cost V 2 bases and J 0 bases; bases outside gene matches: 10. The germline CDR1 and CDR2 sequences are SQVTM and ANQGSEA. The CDR3 protein is CSVELGQPAISYEQYF. The DNA for the CDR3 is TGCAGCGTTGAATTGGGACAGCCGGCGATCTCCTACGAGCAGTACTTC.

This clonotype was counted ten times or more. The chain has TRBV20-1 and TRBJ2-2, with TRBD1 matching 7 bases. J was trimmed by 7 bases and V by 0 bases; bases with no gene match: 8. This CDR3 has 15 residues. CDR1 and CDR2 from the germline V gene are DFQATT and SNEGSKA (reference sequence). CDR3 region: CSARDQHRGDGELFF. In DNA, the CDR3 is TGCAGTGCTAGAGATCAGCACAGGGGAGACGGGGAGCTGTTTTTT.

This clonotype was observed many times. This chain uses TRBV3-1 with TRBJ1-1; possibly TRBD1 for D (5 bases). V lost 1 base and J lost 8, with 11 bases in between. Germline CDR1 and CDR2: LGHDT and YNNKEL (reference sequence). The length of the CDR3 is 13 residues. The CDR3 DNA follows: TGTGCCAGCAGCCAAGGCGGGACCATGGAAGCTTTCTTT. This gives the protein CASSQGGTMEAFF.

This clonotype was recorded many times. V and J are TRBV7-2 and TRBJ2-7; 9 nucleotides align to TRBD1. J was trimmed by 4 bases and V by 5 bases; bases with no gene match: 9. The CDR3 runs 15 residues. CDR1 and CDR2 (germline): SGHTA, FQGNSA. CDR3 coding DNA: TGTGCCAGCAGCGGGACAGGGAAAGGCTTTTACGAGCAGTACTTC. Amino acids: CASSGTGKGFYEQYF.